A single T cell receptor (beta chain) is shown here with its context. Trimming left V 0 bases short and J 4 bases short, with 9 bases between. Germline-derived CDR1 and CDR2 are MNHEY and SVGAGI. The CDR3 loop spans 14 amino acids. These data are taken from a study of blood T cell repertoires in COVID-19. Profiling relied on immunoSEQ multiplex PCR, and the TCRdb table lists in-frame clones only, not all of them. This repertoire shows fewer than 35,000 clones, about 90% found once; its top ten account for less than 2%. This receptor was identified in a man aged 55 to 69 with active COVID-19. The V and J genes are TRBV6-5 and TRBJ1-2, with TRBD1 as a possible D gene (5 bases). The sequenced sample consisted of peripheral blood. Here the CDR3 reads CASSYSDRGYGYTF. CDR3 coding DNA: TGTGCCAGCAGTTACTCGGATAGGGGCTATGGCTACACCTTC.